This TCR beta chain was identified in a study of cytomegalovirus exposure and HLA in healthy donors. Findings of the study overall: Highly shared sequence variants in one cluster were likely a sequencing artifact. TCR beta V- and J-gene trimming was later associated with a missense DCLRE1C variant.

Of note for this clone: Its cognate antigen is unknown.

This PCR relied on a set of 60 Vbeta primers and 13 Jbeta primers. The data were produced by immunoSEQ multiplex PCR, yet TCRdb's version contains in-frame clones alone and is incomplete. This table holds some 130,000 clones, 75% to 80% found once. The CDR3 has 12 residues. CDR1 and CDR2 (germline): MDHEN, SYDVKM. V lost 5 bases and J lost 8, with 9 bases in between. Source material: PBMCs. This sequence joins TRBV28 and TRBJ1-4; D remains ambiguous. The receptor was isolated from a man younger than 40 in good health and CMV-seronegative. Here the CDR3 reads CASSSSEEKLFF. Written as DNA, the CDR3 is TGTGCCAGCAGTAGCTCCGAGGAAAAACTGTTTTTT.